The 22 T cell receptor beta chains presented below share a single source sample, sequenced in a study of human T cells and chemical hapten exposure. Time point noted: patch test 3, about 24 weeks after DPC sensitization. Treatment defined: therapeutic diphenylcyclopropenone sensitization with weekly scalp DPC. TCRdb reprocessed the RACE reads with MiXCR, giving one entry per CDR3 protein. The sample holds approximately 110,000 distinct CDR3 sequences, under 40% seen once. The sample in question was whole blood, obtained in connection with sensitization to the hapten diphenylcyclopropenone (DPC). These receptors came from a man aged 35-49 years with alopecia areata. Some clones in this sample may be carry-over from other donors' samples.

This clonotype was counted only a few times. The chain joins TRBV6-5 to TRBJ2-3; 7 bases agree with TRBD1. The germline CDR1 and CDR2 sequences are MNHEY and SVGAGI. Trimming took 2 bases from V and 6 from J; bases not matched to a gene: 5. The CDR3 has 14 residues. The CDR3 bases are TGTGCCAGCAGTTACGGGACAGTGTCCGATACGCAGTATTTT. This codes for CASSYGTVSDTQYF.

The chain joins TRBV7-2 to TRBJ2-5; D might be TRBD2 (6 bases). CDR3 length: 17 residues. Trimming took 2 bases from V and 2 from J, leaving 18 bases between them. CDR1 SGHTA and CDR2 FQGNSA come from the germline V gene. The CDR3 nucleotides are TGTGCCAGCAGCTTACGTGGACGGGCCGGAGGGCAAGAGACCCAGTACTTC. Its protein product is CASSLRGRAGGQETQYF.

V and J are TRBV5-1 and TRBJ1-2; possible D gene TRBD1, 6 bases. Trimming cost V 3 bases and J 8 bases, with 20 bases left between them. The CDR3 has 15 residues. Germline CDR1 is SGHRS and CDR2 is YFSETQ. CDR3 nucleotide sequence: TGCGCCAGCAGCTCATCAGGGGCGGCGGTCTACGGCTACACCTTC. Protein product: CASSSSGAAVYGYTF.

Here the CDR3 reads CASNEGYEQFF. CDR3 DNA: TGTGCCAGCAATGAGGGATATGAGCAGTTCTTC. The rearrangement uses TRBV28 and TRBJ2-1; D perhaps matches TRBD2 (5 bases). The CDR3 totals 11 residues. V was shortened by 7 bases and J by 8 bases, with 9 bases between the two germline ends. Germline V gives CDR1 MDHEN, CDR2 SYDVKM.

This chain connects TRBV12-3 or TRBV12-4 to TRBJ1-2, with 8 bases fitting TRBD1. CDR3 length: 14 residues. V was pared by 1 base and J by 7 bases, with 5 bases of the junction left unmatched. This chain's CDR3 is CASSLDRGKSGYTF. In DNA form, the CDR3 reads TGTGCCAGCAGTTTAGACAGGGGGAAATCTGGCTACACCTTC.

The chain couples TRBV24-1 to TRBJ2-2; D perhaps matches TRBD1 (6 bases). The CDR3 runs 13 residues. With 6 bases removed from V and 5 bases from J, the gap between germline ends came to 9 bases. CDR1 and CDR2 from the germline V gene are KGHDR and SFDVKD. CDR3 in DNA: TGTGCCACCAGTTGGGACAAGACCGGGGAGCTGTTTTTT. Protein: CATSWDKTGELFF.

The chain is built from TRBV7-9 and TRBJ1-1; unclear D gene. CDR3 size: 16 residues. Germline CDR1 reads SEHNR; CDR2 reads FQNEAQ (reference sequence). The V end lost 3 bases, the J end lost 0 bases, and 14 bases lay between the germline ends. The CDR3 DNA sequence: TGTGCCAGCAGCTTGGGGTCCCTTATCATGAACACTGAAGCTTTCTTT. It codes for CASSLGSLIMNTEAFF.

Remarks on this clonotype: The junction and the germline gene differ at one end; a read error may be behind it. The chain is built from TRBV7-7 and TRBJ2-3; 8 nucleotides match TRBD1. This CDR3 comprises 14 residues. The germline V gene encodes CDR1 SSHAT and CDR2 FNYEAQ (reference sequence). The CDR3 nucleotides are TGTGCTAGCAGCTTACAGGGGGGTGCAGATACGCAGTATTTT. Its protein is CASSLQGGADTQYF.

In its sample, this clonotype was seen a few times. The chain combines TRBV7-2 with TRBJ2-1; TRBD1 aligns across 8 bases. CDR3 length: 15 residues. Germline CDR1 SGHTA, CDR2 FQGNSA. The junction had 11 bases not matched to a gene; V was cut back by 5 bases and J by 8 bases. Written as DNA, the CDR3 is TGTGCCAGCAGCCCAGGAACCGACAGGGGCTATGAGCAGTTCTTC. Amino acid sequence: CASSPGTDRGYEQFF.

V usage is TRBV20-1 and J usage is TRBJ2-7; TRBD2 agrees at 10 bases. CDR1 DFQATT and CDR2 SNEGSKA come from the germline V gene (reference sequence). Losses at the gene ends were 6 bases for V and 5 bases for J; bases not matched to a gene: 7. There are 13 residues in the CDR3. The CDR3: CSARTSGVDEQYF. Written as DNA, the CDR3 is TGCAGTGCCCGGACTAGCGGAGTGGACGAGCAGTACTTC.

The chain carries TRBV3-1 and TRBJ2-3; the D call may be TRBD1 or TRBD2 (6 bases each). Germline loops: CDR1 LGHDT, CDR2 YNNKEL (reference sequence). This CDR3 contains 14 residues. Trimming left V 3 bases short and J 9 bases short, with 16 bases between. CDR3 protein: CASSQGGQRTTQYF. For the CDR3, the DNA is TGTGCCAGCAGCCAGGGGGGCCAGCGGACAACGCAGTATTTT.

V is TRBV11-2 and J is TRBJ2-1; D gene ambiguous. V was cut by 4 bases and J by 6 bases, with 13 bases left in between. The CDR3 is 14 residues long. The germline V gene has CDR1 SGHAT and CDR2 FQNNGV. As DNA, the CDR3 is TGTGCCAGCAGCTCAGCTAATTTTGGCAATGAGCAGTTCTTC. It is translated as CASSSANFGNEQFF.

The J gene is TRBJ2-3, the V gene TRBV10-3; D is ambiguous. Germline V CDR1 and CDR2: ENHRY, SYGVKD. CDR3 length: 14 amino acids. Trimming stripped 3 bases from V and 0 bases from J, with 7 bases between. The CDR3 protein is CAISDRDSTDTQYF. The CDR3 DNA reads TGTGCCATCAGTGATCGAGACAGCACAGATACGCAGTATTTT.

This clonotype was picked up a small number of times. The chain employs TRBV6-5 and TRBJ1-1; possible D gene TRBD1, 6 bases. Germline V lookup: CDR1 MNHEY, CDR2 SVGAGI. CDR3 length: 12 residues. V shed 6 bases and J shed 4 bases, with 9 bases lying between them. The CDR3 sequence is CASSQGITEAFF. In DNA, the CDR3 is TGTGCCAGCAGCCAGGGGATCACTGAAGCTTTCTTT.

This clonotype was observed a few times. The chain recombines TRBV12-3 or TRBV12-4 with TRBJ2-1; 10 nucleotides line up with TRBD2. J was trimmed by 6 bases and V by 6 bases; bases with no gene match: 14. The CDR3 covers 17 residues. CDR3 in DNA: TGTGCCAGCAGACACCCCCGTGAGCGGGAGGGCCGCAATGAGCAGTTCTTC. Translating it yields CASRHPREREGRNEQFF.

This chain uses TRBV2 with TRBJ2-3, with D uncertain. The CDR3 extends over 14 amino acids. V gave up 0 bases and J gave up 4 bases, with 8 bases separating them. Germline V gene lookup returns CDR1 SNHLY and CDR2 FYNNEI. The chain's CDR3 is CASSEAYEADTQYF. The DNA for the CDR3 is TGTGCCAGCAGTGAAGCTTACGAGGCAGATACGCAGTATTTT. Full variable domain (missing parts from reference TRBV2 and TRBJ2-3): EPEVTQTPSHQVTQMGQEVILRCVPISNHLYFYWYRQILGQKVEFLVSFYNNEISEKSEIFDDQFSVERPDGSNFTLKIRSTKLEDSAMYFCASSEAYEADTQYFGPGTRLTVL.

This chain joins TRBV12-3 or TRBV12-4 and TRBJ1-3; D uncertain. The ends were cut back, 3 bases at V and 3 bases at J, with 6 bases in the middle. This CDR3 is built from 13 residues. The CDR3 protein is CASSFGGGNTIYF. The CDR3 DNA reads as TGTGCCAGCAGTTTCGGCGGTGGAAACACCATATATTTT.

This clonotype was counted a few times. The J gene is TRBJ2-5, the V gene TRBV12-3 or TRBV12-4, with 10 bases lining up with TRBD1. The CDR3 sequence is 12 residues long. After removal of 5 bases from V and 9 bases from J, the junction contained 3 bases not matched to a gene. Here the CDR3 DNA reads TGTGCCAGCAGTCCGGGACAGGGGTCCCAGTACTTC. Its translation: CASSPGQGSQYF.

The V and J genes are TRBV9 and TRBJ2-7; D may be TRBD1 or TRBD2 (6 bases each). Germline assignment: CDR1 SGDLS and CDR2 YYNGEE. The V end was cut by 0 bases, the J end by 6 bases, with 10 bases between. This CDR3 has 13 amino acids. The CDR3 DNA reads TGTGCCAGCAGCGTAGAGGGGGGTAGCGAGCAGTACTTC. Translating it yields CASSVEGGSEQYF.

This CDR3 is CASSLGRDSWGNEQFF. The CDR3 nucleotides read TGTGCCAGCAGCTTAGGCCGGGACTCCTGGGGCAATGAGCAGTTCTTC. The V and J genes are TRBV7-8 and TRBJ2-1; maybe TRBD2 (6 bases). Germline CDR1 reads SGHVS; CDR2 reads FQNEAQ. The CDR3 contains 16 residues. The germline V and J ends were trimmed by 1 base and 6 bases, with 16 bases remaining between them.

The chain carries TRBV6-2 or TRBV6-3 and TRBJ1-1; D unresolved. Germline V gene data show CDR1 as MNHEY and CDR2 as SVGEGT. The CDR3 totals 11 residues. V lost 7 bases to trimming and J lost 1 base, with 4 bases between them. The CDR3 region has the DNA TGTGCCAGCACGAGGAACACTGAAGCTTTCTTT. The encoded protein is CASTRNTEAFF.

The chain has TRBV5-4 and TRBJ2-3; TRBD2 matches at 7 bases. Germline CDR1 is SGHNT and CDR2 is YYREEE (reference sequence). The CDR3 is 15 residues long. J was trimmed by 2 bases and V by 1 base; bases with no gene match: 4. CDR3 bases: TGTGCCAGCAGCTTGATACTAGCGAACACAGATACGCAGTATTTT. The encoded protein is CASSLILANTDTQYF.